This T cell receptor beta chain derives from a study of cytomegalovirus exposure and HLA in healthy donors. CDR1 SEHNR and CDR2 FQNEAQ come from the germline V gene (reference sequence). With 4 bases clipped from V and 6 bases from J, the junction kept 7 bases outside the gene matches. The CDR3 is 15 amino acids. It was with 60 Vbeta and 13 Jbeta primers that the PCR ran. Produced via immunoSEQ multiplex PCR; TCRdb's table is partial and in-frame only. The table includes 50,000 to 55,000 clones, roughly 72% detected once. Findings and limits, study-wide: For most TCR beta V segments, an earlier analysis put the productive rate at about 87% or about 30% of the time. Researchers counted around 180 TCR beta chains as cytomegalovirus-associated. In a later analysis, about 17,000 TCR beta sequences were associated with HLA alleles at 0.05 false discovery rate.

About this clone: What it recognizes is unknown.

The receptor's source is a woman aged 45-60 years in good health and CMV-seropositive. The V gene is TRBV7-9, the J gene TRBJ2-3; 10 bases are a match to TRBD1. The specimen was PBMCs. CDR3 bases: TGTGCCAGCAGCTCAGACAGGGGGCGAACGGATACGCAGTATTTT. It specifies CASSSDRGRTDTQYF. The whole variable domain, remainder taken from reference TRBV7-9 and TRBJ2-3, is DTGVSQNPRHKITKRGQNVTFRCDPISEHNRLYWYRQTLGQGPEFLTYFQNEAQLEKSRLLSDRFSAERPKGSFSTLEIQRTEQGDSAMYLCASSSDRGRTDTQYFGPGTRLTVL.